The rows below give T cell receptor beta chains drawn from one sample of a study of the immune and genomic landscape of osteosarcoma. Some clones are missing from TCRdb's copy, which holds only in-frame ones; the method was immunoSEQ multiplex PCR. The sample shows roughly 540 clones, approximately 77% of them seen only once. Sequencing was carried out using osteosarcoma tumor tissue from the lung. The source of these receptors is a human donor with osteosarcoma. The CDR3 runs from the conserved cysteine through the conserved F or W. Each record gives: J gene, D gene, clone size, V gene, CDR3 protein, CDR3 DNA. The D gene is left open where the match is weak. The size field is filled for only some rows; it gives once, few, many or a size class.

TRBJ2-7 | TRBD2 | once | TRBV5-1 | CASSLATTRGIYEQYF | TGCGCCAGCAGCTTGGCCACGACGCGGGGGATCTACGAGCAGTACTTC
TRBJ1-1 | - | - | TRBV4-1 | CASSQETGRTEAFF | TGCGCCAGCAGCCAAGAAACGGGACGCACTGAAGCTTTCTTT
TRBJ1-5 | - | - | TRBV19 | CASSPQVQAGNQPQHF | TGTGCCAGTAGTCCCCAAGTCCAGGCCGGCAATCAGCCCCAGCATTTT
TRBJ1-1 | - | - | TRBV6-1 | CASNRAMNTEAFF | TGTGCCAGCAACAGGGCGATGAACACTGAAGCTTTCTTT
TRBJ2-2 | - | once | TRBV7-6 | CASSLRANTGELFF | TGTGCCAGCAGCTTAAGGGCGAACACCGGGGAGCTGTTTTTT
TRBJ2-3 | - | - | TRBV4-2 | CASSQDLASIWDTQYF | TGTGCCAGCAGCCAAGACCTCGCTAGCATCTGGGATACGCAGTATTTT
TRBJ2-1 | - | - | TRBV6-6 | CASTTRHGGKDEQFF | TGTGCCAGCACGACTCGTCATGGCGGGAAAGATGAGCAGTTCTTC
TRBJ1-5 | - | few | TRBV19 | CASTPLMGSNQPQHF | TGTGCCAGTACCCCCCTCATGGGTAGCAATCAGCCCCAGCATTTT
TRBJ2-5 | TRBD2 | - | TRBV5-1 | CASSLLAGGPETQYF | TGCGCCAGCAGCTTACTAGCGGGGGGGCCGGAGACCCAGTACTTC
TRBJ2-3 | TRBD2 | - | TRBV5-4 | CASSLFGTSGGAPDTQYF | TGTGCCAGCAGCTTGTTCGGAACTAGCGGGGGGGCCCCAGATACGCAGTATTTT
TRBJ1-4 | - | - | TRBV10-3 | CAISVGGRNEKLFF | TGTGCCATCAGTGTCGGGGGAAGGAATGAAAAACTGTTTTTT
TRBJ2-1 | - | - | TRBV2 | CASSEAVQSSYNEQFF | TGTGCCAGCAGTGAAGCTGTACAGAGCTCCTACAATGAGCAGTTCTTC
TRBJ2-7 | TRBD2 | - | TRBV28 | CASSFVSGRPLYEQYF | TGTGCCAGCAGTTTCGTGAGCGGGAGACCGCTCTACGAGCAGTACTTC
TRBJ1-4 | - | few | TRBV28 | CASSLDSVDTQNEKLFF | TGTGCCAGCAGTTTAGATAGTGTTGACACCCAGAATGAAAAACTGTTTTTT
TRBJ1-5 | - | - | TRBV12-5 | CASGLPYDQPQHF | TGTGCTAGTGGTTTGCCGTATGATCAGCCCCAGCATTTT
TRBJ1-1 | - | - | TRBV7-8 | CASSLEFRGRASNTEAFF | TGTGCCAGCAGCTTAGAATTTAGGGGCAGGGCCTCGAACACTGAAGCTTTCTTT
TRBJ2-3 | - | - | TRBV5-5 | CASSLVDQNTQYF | TGTGCCAGCAGCTTGGTAGATCAAAATACGCAGTATTTT
TRBJ1-6 | - | few | TRBV15 | CATSRERGSNSPLHF | TGTGCCACCAGCAGAGAGCGGGGCTCGAATTCACCCCTCCACTTT
TRBJ2-7 | TRBD1 | - | TRBV27 | CASSSNHGQASHSYEQYF | TGTGCCAGCAGTTCCAACCATGGACAGGCCTCCCATTCCTACGAGCAGTACTTC
TRBJ1-3 | TRBD1 | - | TRBV28 | CAADRGPGNTIYF | TGTGCCGCGGACAGGGGGCCTGGAAACACCATATATTTT
TRBJ1-3 | - | - | TRBV5-1 | CASSLVGPGNTIYF | TGCGCCAGCAGCTTGGTAGGGCCTGGAAACACCATATATTTT
TRBJ2-5 | TRBD2 | - | TRBV11-3 | CASSSRAGGPSGETQYF | TGTGCCAGCAGTTCCCGGGCGGGAGGGCCCTCAGGAGAGACCCAGTACTTC
TRBJ2-2 | - | once | TRBV6-4 | CASSDSTETGELFF | TGTGCCAGCAGTGACTCAACCGAGACCGGGGAGCTGTTTTTT
TRBJ1-3 | - | few | TRBV12-5 | CASGLGGNTIYF | TGTGCTAGTGGTTTGGGTGGAAACACCATATATTTT
TRBJ2-3 | TRBD2 | few | TRBV30 | CAWSGTSGLRDTQYF | TGTGCCTGGAGCGGGACTAGCGGGCTCCGGGATACGCAGTATTTT
TRBJ2-7 | TRBD2 | - | TRBV7-2 | CASSSTSGVRYEQYF | TGTGCCAGCAGCTCGACTAGCGGGGTTAGGTACGAGCAGTACTTC
TRBJ2-3 | - | - | TRBV2 | CASSENSGRTDTQYF | TGTGCCAGCAGTGAAAATAGCGGCCGCACAGATACGCAGTATTTT
TRBJ2-5 | - | - | TRBV21-1 | CASSKWGGAGTQYF | TGTGCCAGCAGCAAATGGGGAGGGGCAGGGACCCAGTACTTC
TRBJ2-1 | - | - | TRBV5-1 | CASSQVLTDEQFF | TGCGCCAGCAGCCAGGTACTGACCGATGAGCAGTTCTTC
TRBJ1-1 | - | - | TRBV5-1 | CASSFAGASNTEAFF | TGCGCCAGCAGCTTTGCCGGGGCGTCGAACACTGAAGCTTTCTTT
TRBJ1-5 | - | - | TRBV27 | CASKFGPGSNQPQHF | TGTGCCAGCAAGTTTGGGCCCGGGAGCAATCAGCCCCAGCATTTT
TRBJ2-7 | - | - | TRBV6-1 | CASSDGSYEQYF | TGTGCCAGCAGTGACGGTTCCTACGAGCAGTACTTC
TRBJ2-3 | TRBD1 | large | TRBV7-9 | CASRESRPGQYITDTQYF | TGTGCCAGCAGGGAATCCAGACCGGGACAGTACATCACAGATACGCAGTATTTT
TRBJ2-1 | TRBD2 | - | TRBV6-1 | CASSVLSGRAGDEQFF | TGTGCCAGCAGTGTTCTTAGCGGGAGGGCGGGGGATGAGCAGTTCTTC
TRBJ2-1 | TRBD1 | - | TRBV28 | CATRQGARNEQFF | TGTGCCACCAGACAGGGGGCCCGCAATGAGCAGTTCTTC
TRBJ2-7 | - | once | TRBV27 | CASSSKVGSYEQYF | TGTGCCAGCAGTTCGAAGGTCGGCTCCTACGAGCAGTACTTC
TRBJ1-2 | - | few | TRBV5-4 | CASSVVGRDRGGYTF | TGTGCCAGCAGCGTCGTGGGCAGGGACCGGGGCGGCTACACCTTC
TRBJ2-7 | - | - | TRBV7-8 | CASSLFPRAYEQYF | TGTGCCAGCAGCTTATTTCCCAGGGCCTACGAGCAGTACTTC
TRBJ2-1 | - | - | TRBV7-9 | CASSLVGMWAISYNEQFF | TGTGCCAGCAGCTTAGTGGGTATGTGGGCAATCTCCTACAATGAGCAGTTCTTC
TRBJ1-2 | - | - | TRBV11-1 | CASSGRDTIETCTF | TGTGCCAGCAGCGGGCGGGACACCATAGAGACCTGCACCTTC
TRBJ1-1 | - | - | TRBV7-2 | CASSLSQGARNTEAFF | TGTGCCAGCAGCTTGAGCCAGGGAGCGAGGAACACTGAAGCTTTCTTT
TRBJ1-2 | - | - | TRBV2 | CASSPGWGDYGYTF | TGTGCCAGCAGCCCCGGGTGGGGGGACTATGGCTACACCTTC
TRBJ2-2 | - | - | TRBV7-2 | CASSLGRGPAKVNTGELFF | TGTGCCAGCAGCTTAGGGAGGGGGCCCGCCAAAGTCAACACCGGGGAGCTGTTTTTT
TRBJ2-1 | TRBD2 | - | TRBV6-1 | CASSEAILAGGPNEQFF | TGTGCCAGCAGTGAAGCCATACTAGCGGGGGGGCCCAATGAGCAGTTCTTC
TRBJ2-3 | - | - | TRBV10-1 | CASSDRPNTDTQYF | TGCGCCAGCAGCGACAGGCCAAACACAGATACGCAGTATTTT
TRBJ1-4 | TRBD1 | hyperexpanded | TRBV19 | CASSDKGGREKLFF | TGTGCCAGTAGCGACAAAGGGGGCCGGGAAAAACTGTTTTTT
TRBJ1-4 | - | - | TRBV7-2 | CASSLAGSSNEKLFF | TGTGCCAGCAGCTTAGCCGGCAGCTCTAATGAAAAACTGTTTTTT
TRBJ2-3 | TRBD2 | few | TRBV2 | CASSERSGGSADTQYF | TGTGCCAGCAGTGAAAGGTCCGGGGGGAGCGCAGATACGCAGTATTTT
TRBJ1-1 | - | - | TRBV6-6 | CASTFLRTLDTEAFF | TGTGCCAGCACCTTTTTACGGACCCTGGACACTGAAGCTTTCTTT
TRBJ2-3 | TRBD1 | - | TRBV11-3 | CASSLVGQGATDTQYF | TGTGCCAGCAGCTTAGTGGGACAGGGGGCCACAGATACGCAGTATTTT
TRBJ1-1 | - | - | TRBV30 | CAWSVRGSGTEAFF | TGTGCCTGGAGTGTACGGGGGTCTGGCACTGAAGCTTTCTTT
TRBJ1-3 | TRBD1 | - | TRBV5-1 | CASSLSGQNGNTIYF | TGCGCCAGCAGCTTGTCGGGACAGAATGGAAACACCATATATTTT
TRBJ1-2 | TRBD1 | - | TRBV13 | CASSLTSVSAGGSYGYTF | TGTGCCAGCAGCTTAACCTCGGTATCGGCAGGGGGGTCCTATGGCTACACCTTC
TRBJ1-6 | - | few | TRBV18 | CASSQTHSPLHF | TGTGCCAGCTCCCAGACCCATTCACCCCTCCACTTT
TRBJ2-7 | TRBD1 | - | TRBV5-6 | CASSHRPTGTLQEQYF | TGTGCCAGCAGCCACAGACCGACAGGGACCTTACAGGAGCAGTACTTC
TRBJ1-2 | - | few | TRBV5-1 | CASSLTEGLYGYTF | TGCGCCAGCAGCTTGACAGAGGGCCTCTATGGCTACACCTTC
TRBJ1-2 | - | few | TRBV18 | CASSPEGYDGYTF | TGTGCCAGCTCACCGGAGGGCTATGACGGCTACACCTTC
TRBJ2-6 | - | - | TRBV7-7 | CASSLQSKCQSRANVLTF | TGTGCCAGCAGCCTCCAATCTAAGTGCCAAAGTCGGGCCAACGTCCTGACTTTC
TRBJ2-2 | TRBD1 | - | TRBV15 | CATSKLKQGANTGELFF | TGTGCCACCAGCAAGCTGAAACAGGGGGCGAACACCGGGGAGCTGTTTTTT
TRBJ2-1 | - | once | TRBV4-3 | CASSQDPGVPIRNDEQFF | TGCGCCAGCAGCCAAGATCCCGGCGTTCCGATACGAAACGATGAGCAGTTCTTC